This TCR beta chain emerged from a study of T cell responses to AZD1222 COVID-19 vaccine. In regard to this clone: Other nucleotide sequences in the sample specify the same CDR3.

Repertoires were generated with immunoSEQ multiplex PCR, while TCRdb's copy carries only in-frame clones and drops some. This sample has about 110,000 clones, with 70% to 90% found just once. The germline V and J ends were trimmed by 5 bases and 1 base, with 8 bases remaining between them. Looked up from germline, CDR1 is SGHTA and CDR2 is FQGTGA. This CDR3 spans 13 amino acids. V and J are TRBV7-3 and TRBJ1-2, with D tentatively TRBD1 (6 bases). The sample in question was peripheral blood, obtained on day 0 of AZD1222 vaccination. This clonotype originated in an adult in good health. DNA of the CDR3: TGTGCCAGCAGCCCGGACAGTAACTATGGCTACACCTTC. As protein: CASSPDSNYGYTF.